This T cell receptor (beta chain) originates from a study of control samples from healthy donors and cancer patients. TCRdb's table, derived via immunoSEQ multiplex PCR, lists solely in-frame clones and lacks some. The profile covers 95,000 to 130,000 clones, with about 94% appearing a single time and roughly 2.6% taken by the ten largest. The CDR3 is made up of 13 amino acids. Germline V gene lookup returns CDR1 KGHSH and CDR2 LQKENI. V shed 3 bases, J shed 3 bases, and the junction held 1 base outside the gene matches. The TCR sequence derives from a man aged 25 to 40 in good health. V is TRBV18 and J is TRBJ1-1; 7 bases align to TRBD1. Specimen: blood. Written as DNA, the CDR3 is TGTGCCAGCTCACCCCAGGGGGACACTGAAGCTTTCTTT. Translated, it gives CASSPQGDTEAFF.